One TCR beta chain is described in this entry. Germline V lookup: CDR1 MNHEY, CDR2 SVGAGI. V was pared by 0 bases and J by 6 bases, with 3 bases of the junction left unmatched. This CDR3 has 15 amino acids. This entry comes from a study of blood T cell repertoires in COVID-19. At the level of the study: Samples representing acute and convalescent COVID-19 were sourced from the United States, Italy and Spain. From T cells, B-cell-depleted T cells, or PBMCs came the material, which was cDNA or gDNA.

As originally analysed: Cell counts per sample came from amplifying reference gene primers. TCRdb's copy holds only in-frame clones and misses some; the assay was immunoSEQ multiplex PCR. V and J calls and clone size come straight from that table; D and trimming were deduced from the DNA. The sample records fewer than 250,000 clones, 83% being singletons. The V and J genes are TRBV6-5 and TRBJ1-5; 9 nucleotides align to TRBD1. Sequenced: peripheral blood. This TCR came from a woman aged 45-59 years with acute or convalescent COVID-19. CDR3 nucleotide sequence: TGTGCCAGCAGTTACTCGGGGACAGGGCTTCAGCCCCAGCATTTT. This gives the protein CASSYSGTGLQPQHF.